Listed here are 2 T cell receptor beta chains from one sample, sequenced in a study of early T cells in non-severe SARS-CoV-2 infection. TCRdb used MiXCR to reprocess the 5' RACE reads, holding one entry per CDR3 protein. The sample has tens of thousands of distinct CDR3 sequences, over 9.5% seen once; the top ten hold over 1.2%. The sample in question was whole blood, obtained at baseline. The receptors stem from an adult who was a healthcare worker with PCR-confirmed SARS-CoV-2 infection or an uninfected control (not recorded which).

The sample holds many counts of this clonotype. The chain joins TRBV19 to TRBJ2-1; no clear D gene. The germline V gene encodes CDR1 LNHDA and CDR2 SQIVND (reference sequence). The CDR3 runs to 15 residues. Trimming shortened V by 6 bases and J by 7 bases, and 19 bases separated the two germline ends. CDR3 amino acids: CASRSTTTVVNEQFF. CDR3 bases: TGTGCCAGTAGGTCGACCACAACTGTAGTGAATGAGCAGTTCTTC.

This clonotype appeared a few times. The rearrangement links TRBV20-1 to TRBJ1-1; D call uncertain. Germline values: CDR1 DFQATT, CDR2 SNEGSKA (reference sequence). Trimming pared 0 bases from V and 3 bases from J, leaving 8 bases between. The CDR3 loop spans 13 amino acids. CDR3 sequence (DNA): TGCAGTGCTAGAGAGTCGGCGTACACTGAAGCTTTCTTT. This translates into CSARESAYTEAFF.